The 12 T cell receptor beta chains in this list originate from one sample, sequenced in a study of immune cell composition in non-small cell lung cancer. Clones were sequenced by immunoSEQ multiplex PCR, and TCRdb holds only the in-frame ones, with some missing. The sample consists of several thousand clones, around 70% of them appearing once. Normal lung was taken at the farthest possible site, at least 3 cm from tumour. Material for sequencing was non-adjacent lung tissue. The receptor source for this set is a human donor with non-small cell lung cancer.

The chain carries TRBV7-9 and TRBJ2-3, with 7 positions matching TRBD1. V lost 6 bases, J lost 1 base, and 4 bases stayed unmatched. The germline V gene encodes CDR1 SEHNR and CDR2 FQNEAQ (reference sequence). This CDR3 comprises 14 residues. This chain's CDR3 is CASRPGTGTDTQYF. The CDR3 region has the DNA TGTGCCAGCAGACCCGGGACAGGCACAGATACGCAGTATTTT.

This clone has only a few counts. V and J are TRBV19 and TRBJ1-2; 7 bases fit TRBD1. The ends lost 2 bases at V and 0 bases at J; junction bases unmatched: 0. The CDR3 loop spans 14 amino acids. CDR1 and CDR2 from the germline V gene are LNHDA and SQIVND (reference sequence). DNA of the CDR3: TGTGCCAGTAGTATAACAGGGGCTAACTATGGCTACACCTTC. It yields the protein CASSITGANYGYTF. Full variable domain (missing parts from reference TRBV19 and TRBJ1-2): DGGITQSPKYLFRKEGQNVTLSCEQNLNHDAMYWYRQDPGQGLRLIYYSQIVNDFQKGDIAEGYSVSREKKESFPLTVTSAQKNPTAFYLCASSITGANYGYTFGSGTRLTVV.

The rearrangement uses TRBV5-3 and TRBJ2-7, with 9 bases fitting TRBD1. TRBV5-3 is recorded as an ORF, its role being uncertain. The CDR3 covers 16 residues. V shed 5 bases and J 3 bases; nucleotides not matched to a gene: 12. The CDR3, as DNA: TGTGCCAGAAGTCCCCGGGACAGGGCTTCAAACTACGAGCAGTACTTC. It codes for CARSPRDRASNYEQYF.

This clone appeared a few times. The gene calls are TRBV4-2 and TRBJ2-3, with D uncertain. Germline values: CDR1 LGHNA, CDR2 YNFKEQ. Trimming took 4 bases from V and 2 from J, leaving 16 bases between them. This CDR3 comprises 16 residues. This CDR3 reads CASSPTLREITDTQYF. CDR3 nucleotide sequence: TGTGCCAGCAGCCCGACTCTGAGAGAAATCACAGATACGCAGTATTTT.

This clone has only a few counts. The chain uses TRBV4-3 and TRBJ1-2, with D maybe TRBD1 (6 bases). This CDR3 region has 15 residues. Per the germline V gene, CDR1 is LGHNA and CDR2 is YSLEER. V lost 0 bases and J lost 4, with 12 bases in between. CDR3 DNA: TGCGCCAGCAGCCAAGATGTTAGAGGGGGCTATGGCTACACCTTC. As protein: CASSQDVRGGYGYTF.

The chain employs TRBV2 and TRBJ2-7; 7 bases are a match to TRBD1. Unmatched junction bases numbered 1, after V lost 5 bases and J lost 0 bases. The CDR3 runs to 13 residues. Germline-derived CDR1 and CDR2 are SNHLY and FYNNEI. The DNA of the CDR3 is TGTGCCAGCAGTAGGGACAGCTCCTACGAGCAGTACTTC. Its protein is CASSRDSSYEQYF.

By its share, this clone is medium-sized. V gene TRBV2 combines with J gene TRBJ2-7; 10 bases match TRBD2. Germline-derived CDR1 and CDR2 are SNHLY and FYNNEI. V gave up 4 bases and J gave up 3 bases; unmatched junction bases: 3. The CDR3 covers 14 residues. The DNA for the CDR3 is TGTGCCAGCAGTGTTCGGACTAGCGGCTACGAGCAGTACTTC. This gives the protein CASSVRTSGYEQYF.

V and J are TRBV7-8 and TRBJ2-7, with D uncertain. Germline lookup yields CDR1 SGHVS and CDR2 FQNEAQ. This CDR3 has 11 residues. V lost 3 bases and J lost 6, with 6 bases in between. CDR3 sequence: CASSFSVEQYF. CDR3 DNA: TGTGCCAGCAGCTTTTCAGTCGAGCAGTACTTC.

This clone qualifies as medium-sized (0.01 to 0.1%). This chain links TRBV28 with TRBJ2-3; 8 bases are a match to TRBD2. The J segment lost 2 bases and the V segment lost 2 bases, leaving 3 bases of the junction unmatched. CDR3 length: 15 residues. CDR1 is MDHEN, CDR2 SYDVKM, per germline. The CDR3 is CASSLNGGATDTQYF. DNA for the CDR3: TGTGCCAGCAGTTTAAACGGGGGGGCCACAGATACGCAGTATTTT.

This clone was counted between two and nine times. The rearrangement uses TRBV6-5 and TRBJ1-2, with D perhaps matching TRBD1 (6 bases). With 6 bases removed from V and 0 bases from J, the gap between germline ends came to 14 bases. Germline V lookup: CDR1 MNHEY, CDR2 SVGAGI. CDR3 length equals 15 residues. The CDR3 nucleotides read TGTGCCAGCAGGACTACAGGGATTTCTAACTATGGCTACACCTTC. This sequence encodes CASRTTGISNYGYTF.

DNA for the CDR3: TGTGCCAGCAGCTTAGTGTCGACAGGGCAGGACGAGCAGTACTTC. Translating gives CASSLVSTGQDEQYF. The rearrangement uses TRBV7-9 and TRBJ2-7; 7 nucleotides agree with TRBD1. Germline assignment: CDR1 SEHNR and CDR2 FQNEAQ (reference sequence). The CDR3 loop spans 15 amino acids. With V trimmed by 1 base and J by 5 bases, 8 bases remained unmatched.

This clone was counted only a few times. The CDR3 protein is CASRARGDGNEQFF. Written as DNA, the CDR3 is TGTGCCAGCCGCGCCAGGGGTGATGGGAATGAGCAGTTCTTC. The J gene is TRBJ2-1, the V gene TRBV11-3; tentatively, D is TRBD1 (6 bases). Germline CDR1 and CDR2: SGHNT and YENEEA. With 8 bases removed from V and 7 bases from J, the gap between germline ends came to 18 bases. This CDR3 is built from 14 residues.